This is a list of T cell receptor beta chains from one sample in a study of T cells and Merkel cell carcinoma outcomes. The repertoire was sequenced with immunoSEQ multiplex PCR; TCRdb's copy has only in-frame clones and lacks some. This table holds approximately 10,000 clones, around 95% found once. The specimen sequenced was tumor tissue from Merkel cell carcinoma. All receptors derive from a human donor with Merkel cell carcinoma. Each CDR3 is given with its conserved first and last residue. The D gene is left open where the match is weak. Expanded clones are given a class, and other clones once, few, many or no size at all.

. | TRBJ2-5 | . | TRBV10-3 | TGTGCCATCAGTTTTAGCGCCCAAGAGACCCAGTACTTC | CAISFSAQETQYF
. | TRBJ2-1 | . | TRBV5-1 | TGCGCCAGCAGCTTTCGACGGAGCTCCTACAATGAGCAGTTCTTC | CASSFRRSSYNEQFF
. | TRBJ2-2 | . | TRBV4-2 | TGTGCCAGCAGCCACCCCGAGGGGCGGGACACCGGGGAGCTGTTTTTT | CASSHPEGRDTGELFF
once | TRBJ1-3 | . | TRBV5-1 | TGCGCCAGCAGCGGGGGAGGGACGGACTCTGGAAACACCATATATTTT | CASSGGGTDSGNTIYF
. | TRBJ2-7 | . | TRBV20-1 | TGCAGTGCTAGAGATGACCGCTCCCCGTACTTC | CSARDDRSPYF
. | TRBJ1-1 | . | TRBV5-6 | TGTGCCAGCAGCTTGGAGCACATGAACACTGAAGCTTTCTTT | CASSLEHMNTEAFF
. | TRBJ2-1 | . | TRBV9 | TGTGCCAGCAGTGGGGGGAGCTCCTACAATGAGCAGTTCTTC | CASSGGSSYNEQFF
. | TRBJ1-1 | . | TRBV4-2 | TGTGCCAGCAGCCAAAGGCCCAGGGCGGAGGAAGCTTTCTTT | CASSQRPRAEEAFF
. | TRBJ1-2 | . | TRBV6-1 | TGTGCCAGCAGTGAGGGCAAGGGAGGCTACACCTTC | CASSEGKGGYTF
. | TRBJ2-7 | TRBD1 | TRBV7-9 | TGTGCCAGCAGCTTAGATGCAGGGGGCTACGAGCAGTACTTC | CASSLDAGGYEQYF
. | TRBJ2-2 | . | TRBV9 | TGTGCCAGCAGCTCGCGCTCTGGGACCGGGGAGCTGTTTTTT | CASSSRSGTGELFF
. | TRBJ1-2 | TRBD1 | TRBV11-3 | TGTGCCAGCAGCCCGGGACAGAACTATGGCTACACCTTC | CASSPGQNYGYTF
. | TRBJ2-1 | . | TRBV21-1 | TGTGCCAGCAGCAGTCTGGAGGGGGTGTTGGGAAATGAGCAGTTCTTC | CASSSLEGVLGNEQFF
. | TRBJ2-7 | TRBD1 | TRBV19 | TGTGCCAGTAGTTCACCGGGACAGGGGATCTACGAGCAGTACTTC | CASSSPGQGIYEQYF
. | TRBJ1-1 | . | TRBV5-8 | TGTGCCAGCAGCCTAGCCATGGGGGAGGCGACTGAAGCTTTCTTT | CASSLAMGEATEAFF
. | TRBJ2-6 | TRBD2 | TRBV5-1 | TGCGCCAGCAGCGCCGGCGCCTTGGGACTAGCGGGCTCTGGGGCCAACGTCCTGACTTTC | CASSAGALGLAGSGANVLTF
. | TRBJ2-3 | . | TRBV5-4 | TGTGCCAGCAGCTTGGAAGAGGGAGCAGATACGCAGTATTTT | CASSLEEGADTQYF
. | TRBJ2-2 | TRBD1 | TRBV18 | TGTGCCAGCTCGAGGGGACAGGGTAACGCGAACACCGGGGAGCTGTTTTTT | CASSRGQGNANTGELFF
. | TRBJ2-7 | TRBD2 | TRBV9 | TGTGCCAGCAGCGTAGACGGGACTAGACACGAGCAGTACTTC | CASSVDGTRHEQYF
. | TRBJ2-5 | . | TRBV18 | TGTGCCAGCTCACCATCCAGGCAAGAGACCCAGTACTTC | CASSPSRQETQYF
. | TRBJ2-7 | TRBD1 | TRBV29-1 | TGCAGCGCTGGGACAGGTTTTTACGAACAGTACTTC | CSAGTGFYEQYF
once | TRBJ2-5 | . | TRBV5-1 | TGCGCCAGCAGCTTCGGGACACCGCGAGAGACCCAGTACTTC | CASSFGTPRETQYF
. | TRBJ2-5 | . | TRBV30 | TGTGCCTGGAGTCCCTATAGCCAGACCCAGTACTTC | CAWSPYSQTQYF
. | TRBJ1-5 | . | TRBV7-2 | TGTGCCAGCAGCCCAGAGGCGGGGAAAAGCAATCAGCCCCAGCATTTT | CASSPEAGKSNQPQHF
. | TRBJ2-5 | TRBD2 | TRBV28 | TGTGCCAGCAGCCCAGTCCCCGGGACTAGCGGACAAGAGACCCAGTACTTC | CASSPVPGTSGQETQYF
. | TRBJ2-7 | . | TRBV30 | TGTGCCTGGAGTGGTGACTTTCGGAAGCAGTACTTC | CAWSGDFRKQYF